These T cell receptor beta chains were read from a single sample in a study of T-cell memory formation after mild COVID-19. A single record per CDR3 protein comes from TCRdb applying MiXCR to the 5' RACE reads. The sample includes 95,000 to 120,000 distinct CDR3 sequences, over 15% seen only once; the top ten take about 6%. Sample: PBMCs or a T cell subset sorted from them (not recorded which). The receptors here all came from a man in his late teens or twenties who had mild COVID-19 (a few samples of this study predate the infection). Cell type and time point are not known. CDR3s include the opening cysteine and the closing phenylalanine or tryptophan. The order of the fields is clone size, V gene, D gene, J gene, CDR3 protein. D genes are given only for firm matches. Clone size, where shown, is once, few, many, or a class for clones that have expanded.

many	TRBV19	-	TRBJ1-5	CASSIDGAGGNQPQHF
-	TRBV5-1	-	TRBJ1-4	CASKVTAPSEKLFF
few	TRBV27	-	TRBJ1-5	CARYSEQGSFQPQHF
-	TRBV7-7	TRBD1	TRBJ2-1	CASSPRPGQGVGEQFF
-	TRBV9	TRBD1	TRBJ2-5	CASRHTGEETQYF
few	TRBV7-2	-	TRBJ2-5	CASSRPEETQYF
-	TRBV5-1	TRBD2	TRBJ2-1	CASSRTSGGGYNEQFF
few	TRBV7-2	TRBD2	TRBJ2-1	CASTPREAYNEQFF
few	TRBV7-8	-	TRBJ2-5	CASSLRFKGRETQYF
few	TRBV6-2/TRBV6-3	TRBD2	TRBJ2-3	CASSRAGRGVTDTQYF
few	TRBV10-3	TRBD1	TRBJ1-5	CAISGEGADGQPQHF
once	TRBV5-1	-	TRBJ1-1	CASSSPPLSTEAFF
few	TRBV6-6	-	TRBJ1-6	CASSSRLALHF